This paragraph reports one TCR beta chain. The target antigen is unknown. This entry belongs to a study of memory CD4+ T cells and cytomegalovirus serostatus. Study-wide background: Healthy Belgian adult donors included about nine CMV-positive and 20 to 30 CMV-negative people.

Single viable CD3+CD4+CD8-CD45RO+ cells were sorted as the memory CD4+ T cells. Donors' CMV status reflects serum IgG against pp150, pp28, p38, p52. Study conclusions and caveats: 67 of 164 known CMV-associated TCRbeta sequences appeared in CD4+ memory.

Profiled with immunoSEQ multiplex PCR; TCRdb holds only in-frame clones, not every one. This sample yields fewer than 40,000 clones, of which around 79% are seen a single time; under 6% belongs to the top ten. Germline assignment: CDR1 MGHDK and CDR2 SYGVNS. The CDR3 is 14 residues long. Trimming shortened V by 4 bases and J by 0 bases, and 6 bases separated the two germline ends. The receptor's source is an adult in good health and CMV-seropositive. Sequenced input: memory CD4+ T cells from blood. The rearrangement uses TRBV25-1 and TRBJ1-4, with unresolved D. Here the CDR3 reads CASSARATNEKLFF. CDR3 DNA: TGTGCCAGCAGTGCTCGAGCAACTAATGAAAAACTGTTTTTT.